This paragraph covers one T cell receptor (beta chain) sequence. As yet, its antigen is unknown. The data were obtained in a study of CD8+ T cells in alopecia areata. The CDR3 runs 14 residues. The germline V gene has CDR1 SGHRS and CDR2 YFSETQ. Trimming took off 1 base at V and 0 bases at J, with 7 bases between the two ends. Sequencing templates came from extracted RNA that was reverse transcribed into cDNA. Generated by immunoSEQ multiplex PCR, the TCRdb table keeps only in-frame clones and is missing some. Here the sample spans about 160,000 clones, 50% to 70% being singletons. Treatment in this sample: oral pan-JAK inhibitor, 5-10 mg twice daily. Study-level results: In scalp and blood during tofacitinib, many expanded lesional clones persisted. Tofacitinib significantly lowered scalp clonality and expanded CD8+ clones among the top 100.

This chain connects TRBV5-1 to TRBJ2-5; D not certain. This clonotype originated in a human donor with alopecia areata. The specimen was CD4+ T cells sorted from blood, collected at week 4, from a patient treated with tofacitinib. CDR3 DNA: TGCGCCAGCAGCTTGCCCGCTAACCAAGAGACCCAGTACTTC. It encodes CASSLPANQETQYF. The whole variable domain, remainder taken from reference TRBV5-1 and TRBJ2-5, is KAGVTQTPRYLIKTRGQQVTLSCSPISGHRSVSWYQQTPGQGLQFLFEYFSETQRNKGNFPGRFSGRQFSNSRSEMNVSTLELGDSALYLCASSLPANQETQYFGPGTRLLVL.